This entry lists 29 T cell receptor beta chains sequenced from one sample in a study of long-term antiretroviral therapy in people with HIV. Sequencing relied on immunoSEQ assay v3.0, run at survey level. The repertoire was sequenced with immunoSEQ multiplex PCR; TCRdb's copy has only in-frame clones and lacks some. This table has 40,000 to 50,000 clones, less than 95% appearing once. This specimen consisted of unsorted PBMCs, obtained around 9 years after starting antiretroviral therapy. The origin of the receptors is a man under 40 with HIV.

The rearrangement joins TRBV7-9 to TRBJ1-6; D is undetermined. CDR3 length equals 15 residues. Trimming pared 6 bases from V and 7 bases from J, leaving 16 bases between. Germline V gene sequence: CDR1 SEHNR, CDR2 FQNEAQ (reference sequence). The CDR3 DNA reads TGTGCCAGCAGAGGCCGGGAGACTTCAAATTCACCCCTCCACTTT. The encoded protein is CASRGRETSNSPLHF.

The gene calls are TRBV7-9 and TRBJ1-4; TRBD1 matches at 10 bases. Germline values: CDR1 SEHNR, CDR2 FQNEAQ (reference sequence). The J segment lost 8 bases and the V segment lost 4 bases, leaving 4 bases of the junction unmatched. The CDR3 consists of 14 residues. CDR3 protein: CASSWTGGAEKLFF. The CDR3 DNA reads as TGTGCCAGCAGCTGGACAGGGGGGGCGGAAAAACTGTTTTTT.

The chain links TRBV27 to TRBJ1-1; D uncertain. CDR1 is MNHEY and CDR2 is SMNVEV in the germline V gene (reference sequence). V was shortened by 6 bases and J by 5 bases, with 13 bases between the two germline ends. CDR3 size: 13 residues. In DNA, the CDR3 is TGTGCCAGCAGCCTAGGTGGTTGGACTGAAGCTTTCTTT. It translates to CASSLGGWTEAFF.

This chain links TRBV2 with TRBJ1-2; the D gene is possibly TRBD1 (5 bases). Trimming removed 6 bases at V and 1 base at J, with 9 bases between. CDR3 length equals 13 residues. Germline CDR1 reads SNHLY; CDR2 reads FYNNEI. The CDR3 DNA sequence: TGTGCCAGCAGCGCGGACATTAACTATGGCTACACCTTC. Its translation is CASSADINYGYTF.

The J gene is TRBJ2-3, the V gene TRBV5-4, with unresolved D. V lost 0 bases to trimming and J lost 0 bases, with 5 bases between them. Per germline, CDR1 SGHNT and CDR2 YYREEE (reference sequence). This CDR3 has 14 amino acids. CDR3 nucleotide sequence: TGTGCCAGCAGCTTGGCTTCCAGCACAGATACGCAGTATTTT. As protein: CASSLASSTDTQYF.

This clone appeared once. The V and J genes are TRBV5-4 and TRBJ2-7; 8 bases line up with TRBD1. Unmatched junction bases numbered 2, after V lost 4 bases and J lost 2 bases. The germline V gene has CDR1 SGHNT and CDR2 YYREEE (reference sequence). The CDR3 consists of 13 residues. DNA of the CDR3: TGTGCCAGCAGCGTGACAGGGGCCTACGAGCAGTACGTC. It codes for CASSVTGAYEQYV.

J is TRBJ2-1 and V is TRBV5-1, with 10 bases lining up with TRBD2. V lost 1 base, J lost 6 bases, and 4 bases stayed unmatched. The CDR3 is 15 amino acids. Germline V gene data show CDR1 as SGHRS and CDR2 as YFSETQ. This CDR3 reads CASSLSGGATNEQFF. The CDR3 DNA is TGCGCCAGCAGCTTGAGCGGGGGGGCCACCAATGAGCAGTTCTTC.

The chain has TRBV6-5 and TRBJ2-1; possibly TRBD1 for D (7 bases). CDR1 and CDR2 (germline): MNHEY, SVGAGI. V was clipped by 5 bases and J by 9 bases, with 14 bases between them. This CDR3 contains 13 residues. The CDR3 DNA is TGTGCCAGCAGTACGACAGGGAGGAGTGAGCAGTTCTTC. It yields the protein CASSTTGRSEQFF.

The chain carries TRBV28 and TRBJ1-1; no firm D call. V was cut by 10 bases and J by 0 bases, with 21 bases left in between. The CDR3 is made up of 16 amino acids. Per the germline V gene, CDR1 is MDHEN and CDR2 is SYDVKM. CDR3 residues: CAILPNGGSMNTEAFF. The CDR3 nucleotides are TGTGCCATCCTCCCAAATGGCGGATCAATGAACACTGAAGCTTTCTTT.

This rearrangement joins TRBV6-5 to TRBJ1-6; no reliable D call. V was trimmed by 6 bases and J by 7 bases, leaving 10 bases between them. This CDR3 is built from 13 residues. The germline CDR1 and CDR2 sequences are MNHEY and SVGAGI. CDR3 sequence (DNA): TGTGCCAGCAGGACCGATGGGAATTCACCCCTCCACTTT. As protein: CASRTDGNSPLHF.

V and J are TRBV5-1 and TRBJ2-5, with D perhaps matching TRBD2 (6 bases). The CDR3 is 14 residues long. Germline assignment: CDR1 SGHRS and CDR2 YFSETQ. V was pared by 1 base and J by 2 bases, with 9 bases between. In nucleotides, the CDR3 is TGCGCCAGCAGCTTGTGGGGAGGACAAGAGACCCAGTACTTC. Its translation: CASSLWGGQETQYF.

The chain is built from TRBV10-2 and TRBJ1-5; possible D gene TRBD1, 6 bases. The CDR3 is 14 amino acids. Germline CDR1 reads WSHSY; CDR2 reads SAAADI. V was pared by 1 base and J by 5 bases, with 9 bases between. The CDR3 DNA follows: TGCGCCAGCAGTGAGTTACAGGGTGATCAGCCCCAGCATTTT. Translating gives CASSELQGDQPQHF.

The chain is built from TRBV28 and TRBJ2-7; D perhaps matches TRBD2 (6 bases). The ends were cut back, 4 bases at V and 4 bases at J, with 11 bases in the middle. The CDR3 is 13 residues long. Germline CDR1 is MDHEN and CDR2 is SYDVKM. CDR3 sequence: CASSSRLGYEQYV. Written as DNA, the CDR3 is TGTGCCAGCAGTTCAAGACTAGGTTACGAGCAGTACGTC.

This clone was detected a few times. The CDR3 DNA reads as TGTGCCAGCAGTCCCCAGGGGGCAAATCAGCCCCAGCATTTT. This codes for CASSPQGANQPQHF. V usage is TRBV2 and J usage is TRBJ1-5; 8 bases match TRBD1. Unmatched junction bases numbered 4, after V lost 5 bases and J lost 4 bases. The CDR3 spans 14 residues. Germline V lookup: CDR1 SNHLY, CDR2 FYNNEI.

This chain joins TRBV19 and TRBJ2-7, with a weak D call TRBD1 (5 bases). The CDR3 loop spans 15 amino acids. Germline-derived CDR1 and CDR2 are LNHDA and SQIVND (reference sequence). V was cut by 3 bases and J by 5 bases, with 17 bases left in between. Here the CDR3 reads CASSIPGHPRNEQYF. In DNA form, the CDR3 reads TGTGCCAGTAGTATCCCAGGACACCCCAGGAACGAGCAGTACTTC.

The chain is built from TRBV15 and TRBJ2-3, with D maybe TRBD2 (6 bases). Germline-derived CDR1 and CDR2 are LNHNV and YYDKDF (reference sequence). The CDR3 sequence is 16 residues long. Trimming shortened V by 6 bases and J by 2 bases, and 18 bases separated the two germline ends. CDR3 region: CATSRPGLGITDTQYF. As DNA, the CDR3 is TGTGCCACCAGTAGACCGGGACTGGGGATCACAGATACGCAGTATTTT.

This sequence joins TRBV10-2 and TRBJ1-4; D perhaps matches TRBD1 (5 bases). The CDR3 has 18 amino acids. V lost 3 bases to trimming and J lost 0 bases, with 17 bases between them. Germline V gene data show CDR1 as WSHSY and CDR2 as SAAADI. The CDR3 region has the DNA TGCGCCAGCAGTGAACCGAGACAGACATCCTCAACTAATGAAAAACTGTTTTTT. Translating gives CASSEPRQTSSTNEKLFF.

The V and J genes are TRBV19 and TRBJ1-5, with TRBD1 matching 7 bases. The germline CDR1 and CDR2 sequences are LNHDA and SQIVND (reference sequence). Trimming cost V 8 bases and J 0 bases; bases outside gene matches: 10. The CDR3 is made up of 16 amino acids. The CDR3 bases are TGTGCCAGTCAGGGGGTAAGGCTTTATAGCAATCAGCCCCAGCATTTT. Residues: CASQGVRLYSNQPQHF. The whole variable domain, remainder taken from reference TRBV19 and TRBJ1-5, is DGGITQSPKYLFRKEGQNVTLSCEQNLNHDAMYWYRQDPGQGLRLIYYSQIVNDFQKGDIAEGYSVSREKKESFPLTVTSAQKNPTAFYLCASQGVRLYSNQPQHFGDGTRLSIL.

This rearrangement joins TRBV9 to TRBJ1-6; 11 nucleotides align to TRBD1. Germline CDR1 reads SGDLS; CDR2 reads YYNGEE. CDR3 size: 14 residues. With 4 bases clipped from V and 9 bases from J, the junction kept 3 bases outside the gene matches. Written as DNA, the CDR3 is TGTGCCAGCAGCCCGGACAGGGGGCTTTCACCCCTCCACTTT. Amino acid sequence: CASSPDRGLSPLHF.

Comments on this clone: A junction end diverges from the germline sequence, so it may reflect a read error. J is TRBJ2-5 and V is TRBV7-7; maybe TRBD1 (5 bases). Germline V gene data show CDR1 as SSHAT and CDR2 as FNYEAQ (reference sequence). This CDR3 spans 13 amino acids. CDR3 sequence (DNA): TGTGCTAGCAGCCAGGGCAGCCAAGAGACCCAGTACTTC. It encodes CASSQGSQETQYF. The full variable domain, its missing parts supplied by reference TRBV7-7 and TRBJ2-5, is GAGVSQSPRYKVTKRGQDVTLRCDPISSHATLYWYQQALGQGPEFLTYFNYEAQPDKSGLPSDRFSAERPEGSISTLTIQRTEQRDSAMYRCASSQGSQETQYFGPGTRLLVL.

V is TRBV2 and J is TRBJ2-1; 13 nucleotides align to TRBD2. V gave up 7 bases and J gave up 10 bases; unmatched junction bases: 10. CDR3 size: 15 residues. In germline, CDR1 is SNHLY, CDR2 FYNNEI. The CDR3 DNA is TGTGCCAGCACCAGGACTAGCGGGGGACCACTGGAGCAGTTCTTC. This gives the protein CASTRTSGGPLEQFF.

The chain has TRBV7-8 and TRBJ1-1; 7 bases match TRBD1. The CDR3 runs to 16 residues. J gave up 2 bases and V 6 bases, and 12 bases lay outside the gene matches. Germline V CDR1 and CDR2: SGHVS, FQNEAQ. Written as DNA, the CDR3 is TGTGCCAGCAGTACGACAGGGAGCCCAATAAACACTGAAGCTTTCTTT. Its protein is CASSTTGSPINTEAFF.

This clone was recorded only once. This chain connects TRBV6-1 to TRBJ2-1, with 11 bases identical to TRBD2. CDR1 and CDR2 from the germline V gene are MNHNS and SASEGT. The CDR3 runs to 15 residues. The J segment lost 6 bases and the V segment lost 8 bases, leaving 9 bases of the junction unmatched. The CDR3 loop is CASDQASGGFNEQFF. Written as DNA, the CDR3 is TGTGCCAGCGACCAGGCTAGCGGGGGGTTCAATGAGCAGTTCTTC.

The chain couples TRBV7-9 to TRBJ2-5, with D perhaps TRBD1 (6 bases). CDR1 and CDR2 (germline): SEHNR, FQNEAQ (reference sequence). V lost 5 bases to trimming and J lost 7 bases, with 17 bases between them. This CDR3 is built from 14 residues. CDR3 amino acids: CASSRDTSSGTQYF. CDR3 bases: TGTGCCAGCAGCCGGGACACTAGTTCCGGGACCCAGTACTTC.

This clone was counted a few times. The V and J genes are TRBV6-6 and TRBJ2-7; D uncertain. Germline CDR1 and CDR2: MNHNY and SVGAGI (reference sequence). The ends were cut back, 4 bases at V and 3 bases at J, with 4 bases in the middle. The CDR3 consists of 11 residues. CDR3 DNA sequence: TGTGCCAGCAGTTTACTCTACGAGCAGTACTTC. Translated, it gives CASSLLYEQYF.

Details on this clone: Other DNA sequences from this sample encode an identical CDR3 as well. This chain joins TRBV6-5 and TRBJ1-3, with unresolved D. V gave up 2 bases and J gave up 0 bases, with 2 bases separating them. Germline V lookup: CDR1 MNHEY, CDR2 SVGAGI. CDR3 length: 13 residues. CDR3 DNA sequence: TGTGCCAGCAGTTACAACTCTGGAAACACCATATATTTT. This translates into CASSYNSGNTIYF.

The gene calls are TRBV6-1 and TRBJ1-5; the match to TRBD1 covers 7 bases. The CDR3 is 14 residues long. CDR1 is MNHNS and CDR2 is SASEGT in the germline V gene. Losses at the gene ends were 6 bases for V and 5 bases for J; bases not matched to a gene: 7. The CDR3 is CASSPDRSHQPQHF. The CDR3 DNA reads TGTGCCAGCAGCCCGGACAGGTCGCATCAGCCCCAGCATTTT.

This chain joins TRBV25-1 and TRBJ1-4, with D perhaps TRBD1 (6 bases). The germline V and J ends were trimmed by 7 bases and 8 bases, with 17 bases remaining between them. Germline V gene data show CDR1 as MGHDK and CDR2 as SYGVNS. CDR3 size: 14 residues. The CDR3 spells CASTDRTGSEKLFF. The CDR3 coding sequence is TGTGCCAGCACCGACAGGACGGGATCGGAAAAACTGTTTTTT.

The chain is built from TRBV6-1 and TRBJ1-1, with 8 bases that match TRBD1. V lost 5 bases, J lost 4 bases, and 6 bases stayed unmatched. The germline V gene has CDR1 MNHNS and CDR2 SASEGT. The CDR3 spans 14 residues. DNA of the CDR3: TGTGCCAGCAGTCCAACAGACAGGGGCACTGAAGCTTTCTTT. Residues: CASSPTDRGTEAFF.